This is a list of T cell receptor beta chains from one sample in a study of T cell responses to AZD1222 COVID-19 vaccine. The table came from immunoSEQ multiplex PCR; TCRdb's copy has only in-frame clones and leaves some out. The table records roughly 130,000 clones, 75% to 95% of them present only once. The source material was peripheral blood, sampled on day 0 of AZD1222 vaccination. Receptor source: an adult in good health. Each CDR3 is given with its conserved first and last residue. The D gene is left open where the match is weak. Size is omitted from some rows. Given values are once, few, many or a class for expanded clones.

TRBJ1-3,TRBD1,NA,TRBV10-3,TGTGCCATCAGTTCCTCGACAGGGCGCTCTGGAAACACCATATATTTT,CAISSSTGRSGNTIYF
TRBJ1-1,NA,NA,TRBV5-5,TGTGCCAGCAGTGTAGAGGGGGTCACTGAAGCTTTCTTT,CASSVEGVTEAFF
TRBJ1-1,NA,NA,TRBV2,TGTGCCAGCAGTCTCACAGGGTTCGCTGAAGCTTTCTTT,CASSLTGFAEAFF
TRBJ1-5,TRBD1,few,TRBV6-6,TGTGCCAGCAGTTACGGGGACAGGGTGGGAAATCGAGCCCAGCATTTT,CASSYGDRVGNRAQHF
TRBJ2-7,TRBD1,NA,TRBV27,TGTGCCAGCAGTTTATCTCGGGACAGGGCCCACGAGCAGTACTTC,CASSLSRDRAHEQYF
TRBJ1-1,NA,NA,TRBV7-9,TGTGCCAGCAGCAGATCTAACACTGAAGCTTTCTTT,CASSRSNTEAFF
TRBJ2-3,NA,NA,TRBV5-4,TGTGCCAGCAGTATGGGTAGCACAGATACGCAGTATTTT,CASSMGSTDTQYF
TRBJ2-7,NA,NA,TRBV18,TGTGCCAGCTCACCATCCTCCGCAGGGTTCTACGAGCAGTACTTC,CASSPSSAGFYEQYF
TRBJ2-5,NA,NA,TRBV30,TGTGCCTGGAGTAGGGTGCAAGAGACCCAGTACTTC,CAWSRVQETQYF
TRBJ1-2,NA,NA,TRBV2,TGTGCCAGCAGGCCTACAGGGAATTCGGGCTACACCTTC,CASRPTGNSGYTF
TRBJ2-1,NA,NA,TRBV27,TGTGCCAGCTGCGAGCCCCCTGGTAATGAGCAGTTCTTC,CASCEPPGNEQFF